This TCR beta chain stems from a study of control samples from healthy donors and cancer patients. Assay used: immunoSEQ multiplex PCR; TCRdb lists only in-frame clones, some missing. The sample contains some 150,000 clones, over 90% of which appear only once. This CDR3 is 14 amino acids long. Trimming pared 0 bases from V and 8 bases from J, leaving 9 bases between. Per germline, CDR1 SGDLS and CDR2 YYNGEE. This receptor was obtained from a woman aged 25 to 45 in good health. The chain uses TRBV9 and TRBJ1-6, with no clear D. The specimen was blood. The chain's CDR3 is CASSVAPRDSPLHF. The CDR3 DNA reads TGTGCCAGCAGCGTAGCCCCTAGGGATTCACCCCTCCACTTT.